The rows below give T cell receptor beta chains drawn from one sample of a study of blood T cells in healthy people across ages. TCRdb re-analysed the 5' RACE reads in MiXCR, keeping a single row per CDR3 protein. The sample holds about 1.5 million distinct CDR3 sequences; approximately 43% are singletons and the top ten take just over 4%. The sample comprised blood. These receptors were taken from a woman between 18 and 29 years old in good health. Each CDR3 is given with its conserved first and last residue. D genes are given only for firm matches. Clone size is given for some rows only: seen once, a few or many times, or a class if the clone is expanded.

v_gene: TRBV20-1
j_gene: TRBJ2-1
abundance: once
d_gene: TRBD2
CDR3aa: CSARAAGGRHNEQFF
CDR3nt: TGCAGTGCTAGAGCGGCGGGAGGCCGCCACAATGAGCAGTTCTTC

v_gene: TRBV20-1
j_gene: TRBJ2-5
abundance: few
d_gene: TRBD2
CDR3aa: CSARDPLAGFQETQYF
CDR3nt: TGCAGTGCTAGAGATCCGTTAGCGGGGTTCCAAGAGACCCAGTACTTC

v_gene: TRBV28
j_gene: TRBJ1-5
abundance: NA
d_gene: NA
CDR3aa: CASRMGLRYQPQHF
CDR3nt: TGTGCCAGCAGAATGGGTTTACGCTATCAGCCCCAGCATTTT

v_gene: TRBV12-3/TRBV12-4
j_gene: TRBJ1-5
abundance: few
d_gene: NA
CDR3aa: CASSPWGGPQHF
CDR3nt: TGTGCCAGCAGCCCGTGGGGAGGTCCCCAGCATTTT

v_gene: TRBV12-3/TRBV12-4
j_gene: TRBJ2-4
abundance: NA
d_gene: NA
CDR3aa: CASSLQGKGNIQYF
CDR3nt: TGTGCCAGCAGCTTACAGGGCAAGGGGAACATTCAGTACTTC

v_gene: TRBV7-2
j_gene: TRBJ1-5
abundance: few
d_gene: TRBD1
CDR3aa: CASSSDRVSNQPQHF
CDR3nt: TGTGCCAGCAGCTCTGACAGGGTTAGCAATCAGCCCCAGCATTTT

v_gene: TRBV7-2
j_gene: TRBJ2-1
abundance: NA
d_gene: NA
CDR3aa: CASSFVGGASGYNEQFF
CDR3nt: TGTGCCAGCAGCTTTGTTGGAGGGGCGAGTGGGTACAATGAGCAGTTCTTC

v_gene: TRBV6-2/TRBV6-3
j_gene: TRBJ2-1
abundance: NA
d_gene: TRBD2
CDR3aa: CASSRLAGTLYNEQFF
CDR3nt: TGTGCCAGCAGCCGACTAGCGGGGACACTATACAATGAGCAGTTCTTC

v_gene: TRBV14
j_gene: TRBJ1-2
abundance: NA
d_gene: TRBD1
CDR3aa: CASSQGTGFYGYTF
CDR3nt: TGTGCCAGCAGCCAAGGGACAGGCTTCTATGGCTACACCTTC

v_gene: TRBV7-2
j_gene: TRBJ1-2
abundance: NA
d_gene: NA
CDR3aa: CASSFDRDHPGYTF
CDR3nt: TGTGCCAGCAGCTTCGACCGGGACCACCCGGGCTACACCTTC

v_gene: TRBV21-1
j_gene: TRBJ1-1
abundance: NA
d_gene: NA
CDR3aa: CASSKNRGGGVNTEAFF
CDR3nt: TGTGCCAGCAGCAAAAATCGGGGGGGCGGCGTGAACACTGAAGCTTTCTTT

v_gene: TRBV7-2
j_gene: TRBJ2-7
abundance: few
d_gene: NA
CDR3aa: CASSPAPGFVYEQYF
CDR3nt: TGTGCCAGCAGCCCAGCCCCCGGGTTCGTCTACGAGCAGTACTTC

v_gene: TRBV11-2
j_gene: TRBJ2-7
abundance: few
d_gene: NA
CDR3aa: CASSAGGDSSFYEQYF
CDR3nt: TGTGCCAGCAGTGCAGGGGGGGACAGCTCTTTCTACGAGCAGTACTTC

v_gene: TRBV12-3/TRBV12-4
j_gene: TRBJ1-2
abundance: NA
d_gene: TRBD1
CDR3aa: CASSLWDRGRDGYTF
CDR3nt: TGTGCCAGCAGTTTATGGGACAGGGGGCGAGATGGCTACACCTTC

v_gene: TRBV20-1
j_gene: TRBJ2-7
abundance: few
d_gene: NA
CDR3aa: CSARGRYEQYF
CDR3nt: TGCAGTGCTAGAGGCAGATACGAGCAGTACTTC

v_gene: TRBV7-6
j_gene: TRBJ1-5
abundance: NA
d_gene: NA
CDR3aa: CASSSYGGPGNQPQHF
CDR3nt: TGTGCCAGCAGCTCCTACGGGGGCCCGGGCAATCAGCCCCAGCATTTT

v_gene: TRBV5-1
j_gene: TRBJ2-7
abundance: NA
d_gene: NA
CDR3aa: CASSLRMAYEQYF
CDR3nt: TGCGCCAGCAGCTTGAGGATGGCTTACGAGCAGTACTTC

v_gene: TRBV12-3/TRBV12-4
j_gene: TRBJ2-1
abundance: NA
d_gene: TRBD2
CDR3aa: CASSTTSGGARNEQFF
CDR3nt: TGTGCCAGCAGTACCACTAGCGGGGGGGCGAGGAATGAGCAGTTCTTC

v_gene: TRBV2
j_gene: TRBJ2-3
abundance: NA
d_gene: TRBD2
CDR3aa: CASSSGTSGAASTDTQYF
CDR3nt: TGTGCCAGCAGTTCCGGGACTAGCGGAGCTGCCTCCACAGATACGCAGTATTTT

v_gene: TRBV5-4
j_gene: TRBJ2-4
abundance: NA
d_gene: NA
CDR3aa: CASSSLGQGIQYF
CDR3nt: TGTGCCAGCAGCTCCCTTGGGCAGGGAATTCAGTACTTC

v_gene: TRBV4-3
j_gene: TRBJ1-1
abundance: NA
d_gene: NA
CDR3aa: CASSQVGRKNTEAFF
CDR3nt: TGCGCCAGCAGCCAAGTTGGTCGGAAGAACACTGAAGCTTTCTTT

v_gene: TRBV2
j_gene: TRBJ2-5
abundance: NA
d_gene: NA
CDR3aa: CASSDIARQETQYF
CDR3nt: TGTGCCAGCAGTGACATAGCCCGACAAGAGACCCAGTACTTC

v_gene: TRBV5-1
j_gene: TRBJ2-1
abundance: few
d_gene: NA
CDR3aa: CASSSPPGGSYNEQFF
CDR3nt: TGCGCCAGCAGCTCCCCCCCCGGGGGCTCCTACAATGAGCAGTTCTTC